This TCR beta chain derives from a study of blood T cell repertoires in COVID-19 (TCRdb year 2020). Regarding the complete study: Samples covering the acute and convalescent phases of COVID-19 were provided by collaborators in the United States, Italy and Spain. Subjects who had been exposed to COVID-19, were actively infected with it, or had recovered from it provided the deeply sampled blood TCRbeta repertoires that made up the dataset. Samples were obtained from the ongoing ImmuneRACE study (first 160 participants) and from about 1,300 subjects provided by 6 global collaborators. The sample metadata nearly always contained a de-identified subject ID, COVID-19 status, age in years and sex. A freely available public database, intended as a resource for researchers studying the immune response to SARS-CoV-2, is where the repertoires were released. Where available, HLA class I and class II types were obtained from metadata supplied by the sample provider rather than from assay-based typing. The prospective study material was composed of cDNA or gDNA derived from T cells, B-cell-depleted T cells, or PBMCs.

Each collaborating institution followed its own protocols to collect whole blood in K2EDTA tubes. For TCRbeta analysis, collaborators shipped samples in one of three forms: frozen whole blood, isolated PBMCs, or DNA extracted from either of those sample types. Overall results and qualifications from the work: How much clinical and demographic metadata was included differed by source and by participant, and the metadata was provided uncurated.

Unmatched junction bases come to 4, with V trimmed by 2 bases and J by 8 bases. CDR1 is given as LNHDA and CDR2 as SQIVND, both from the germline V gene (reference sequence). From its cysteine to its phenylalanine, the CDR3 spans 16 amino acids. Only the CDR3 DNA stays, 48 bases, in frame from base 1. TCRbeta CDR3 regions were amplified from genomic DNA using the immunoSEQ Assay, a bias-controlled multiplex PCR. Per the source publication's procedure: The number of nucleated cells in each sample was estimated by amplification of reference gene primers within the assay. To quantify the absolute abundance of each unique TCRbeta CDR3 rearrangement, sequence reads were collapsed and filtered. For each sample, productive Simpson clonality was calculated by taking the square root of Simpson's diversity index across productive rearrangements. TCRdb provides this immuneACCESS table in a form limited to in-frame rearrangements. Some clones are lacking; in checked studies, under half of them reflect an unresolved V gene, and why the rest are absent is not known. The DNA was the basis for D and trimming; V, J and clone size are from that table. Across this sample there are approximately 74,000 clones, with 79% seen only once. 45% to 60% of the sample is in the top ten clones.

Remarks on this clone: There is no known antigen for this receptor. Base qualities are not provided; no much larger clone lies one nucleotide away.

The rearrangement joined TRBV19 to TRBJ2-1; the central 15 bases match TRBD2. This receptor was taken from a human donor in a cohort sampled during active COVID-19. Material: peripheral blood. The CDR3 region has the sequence CASSIRTSGRADEQFF. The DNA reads TGTGCCAGTAGTATAAGGACTAGCGGGAGGGCCGATGAGCAGTTCTTC. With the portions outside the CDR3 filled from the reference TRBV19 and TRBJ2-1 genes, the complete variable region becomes DGGITQSPKYLFRKEGQNVTLSCEQNLNHDAMYWYRQDPGQGLRLIYYSQIVNDFQKGDIAEGYSVSREKKESFPLTVTSAQKNPTAFYLCASSIRTSGRADEQFFGPGTRLTVL.